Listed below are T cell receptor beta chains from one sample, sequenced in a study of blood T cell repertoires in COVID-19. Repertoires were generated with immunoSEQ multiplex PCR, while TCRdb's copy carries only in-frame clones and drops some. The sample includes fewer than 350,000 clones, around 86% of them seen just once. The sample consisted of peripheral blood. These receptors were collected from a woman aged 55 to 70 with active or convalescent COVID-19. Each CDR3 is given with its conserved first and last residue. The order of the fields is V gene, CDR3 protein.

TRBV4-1	CASSQGQARNTEAFF
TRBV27	CASSPRTGWGNEKLFF
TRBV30	CAWSVRGNSGNTIYF
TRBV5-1	CASSPEDRGADTQYF
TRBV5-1	CASSPTEGGAWTGELFF
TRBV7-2	CASQGRTGGNGYTF
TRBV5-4	CAWRLAGGQDEQFF
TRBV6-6	CASSFTNYNEQFF
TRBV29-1	CSVEGHFSGANVLTF
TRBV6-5	CASSPQAALYGYTF
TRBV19	CASSRDREQYF
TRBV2	CASRERTTINQPQHF
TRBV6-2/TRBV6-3	CASSPGYVAGYEQFF
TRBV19	CASRSGASYNEQFF
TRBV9	CASSAWDRSNYGYTF
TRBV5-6	CASRLQGEGLSF
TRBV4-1	CASSQGEGRGIQYF
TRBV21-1	CASKRHWTSGDYEQYF
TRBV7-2	CASSSRHRDLAVYNNEQFF
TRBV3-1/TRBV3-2	CASSPRAAGGFAGELFF
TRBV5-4	CASSLGQGLNTEAFF
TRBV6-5	CASSSGTVTDTQYF
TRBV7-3	CASSLTGAGLALPEEQFF
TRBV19	CASSTRGLNQNTEAFF
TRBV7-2	CASSLPLAGGNNEQFF
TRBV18	CASSPPGARVYGYTF
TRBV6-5	CASSSPRTGLNYGYTF
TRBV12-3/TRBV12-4	CASSRTGRDTQYF
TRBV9	CASSVSPQGDTQYF
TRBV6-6	CASSPRSANYGYTF
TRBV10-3	CAISSGGNEQFF
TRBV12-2	CASHLYRGVLGTDTQYF
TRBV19	CASSIGTSGQYAQYF
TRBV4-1	CASSQGGLAGGPHIQYF
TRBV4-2	CASSQVRGGQTPGNTIYF
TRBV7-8	CASSPIPRGGRNTIYF
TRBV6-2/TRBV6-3	CASSRGTEYEQYF
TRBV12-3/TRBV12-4	CASSLRDTDTQYF
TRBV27	CASSQGRWDTEAFF
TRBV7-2	CASSLGVGLANTGELFF
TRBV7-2	CASNPRTGVPGELFF
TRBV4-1	CASSQDPLLRTEAFF
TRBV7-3	CASSFQAGRETQYF
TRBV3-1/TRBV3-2	CASSRRWVFGQGSSYEQYF
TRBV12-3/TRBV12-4	CASRPQENTEAFF
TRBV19	CASSFRDRRVNTEAFF
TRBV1	CTSSQEEESGGVNYGYTF
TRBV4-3	CASSLMTGANTGELFF
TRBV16	CASSQLSQVAGGANVLTF
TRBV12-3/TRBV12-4	CAGQGGAGELFF
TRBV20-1	CSASYGNGNQPQHF
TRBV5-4	CASSLGQGDYEQYF
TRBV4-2	CASSQQQNTGELFF
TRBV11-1	CASSLLLAGHTDTQYF
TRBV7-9	CASSSVSEAFF
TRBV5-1	CASSLVRGGEMNTEAFF
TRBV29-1	CSVARTGSNTEAFF
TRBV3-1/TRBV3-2	CASSQDAGPIYNEQFF
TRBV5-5	CASHNRGDTEAFF